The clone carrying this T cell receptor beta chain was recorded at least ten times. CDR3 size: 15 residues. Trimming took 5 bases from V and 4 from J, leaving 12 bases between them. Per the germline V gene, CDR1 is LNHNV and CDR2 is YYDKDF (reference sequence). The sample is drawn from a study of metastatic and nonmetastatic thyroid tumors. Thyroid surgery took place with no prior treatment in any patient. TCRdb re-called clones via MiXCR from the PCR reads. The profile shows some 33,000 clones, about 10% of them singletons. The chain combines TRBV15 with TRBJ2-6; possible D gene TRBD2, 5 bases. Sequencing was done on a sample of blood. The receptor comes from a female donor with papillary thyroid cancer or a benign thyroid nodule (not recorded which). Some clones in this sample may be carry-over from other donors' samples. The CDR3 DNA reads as TGTGCCACCAGCGATACTAGTACCGGGGCCAACGTCCTGACTTTC. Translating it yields CATSDTSTGANVLTF.